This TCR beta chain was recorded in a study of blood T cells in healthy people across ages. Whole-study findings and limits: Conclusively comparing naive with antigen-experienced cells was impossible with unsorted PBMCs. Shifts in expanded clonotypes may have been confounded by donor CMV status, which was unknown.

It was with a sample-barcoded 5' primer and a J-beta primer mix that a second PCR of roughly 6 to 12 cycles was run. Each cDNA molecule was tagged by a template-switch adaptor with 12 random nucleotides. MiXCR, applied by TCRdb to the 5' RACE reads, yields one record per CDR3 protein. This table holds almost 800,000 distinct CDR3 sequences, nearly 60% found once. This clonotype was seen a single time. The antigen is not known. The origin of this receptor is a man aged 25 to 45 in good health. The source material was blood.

The DNA for the CDR3 is TGTGCCAGCAGTTTCGGTCGCTCCGGGGAGCTGTTTTTT. Amino acid sequence: CASSFGRSGELFF. The chain links TRBV12-3 or TRBV12-4 to TRBJ2-2; no clear D gene. V was pared by 3 bases and J by 6 bases, with 8 bases between. The CDR3 runs 13 residues.